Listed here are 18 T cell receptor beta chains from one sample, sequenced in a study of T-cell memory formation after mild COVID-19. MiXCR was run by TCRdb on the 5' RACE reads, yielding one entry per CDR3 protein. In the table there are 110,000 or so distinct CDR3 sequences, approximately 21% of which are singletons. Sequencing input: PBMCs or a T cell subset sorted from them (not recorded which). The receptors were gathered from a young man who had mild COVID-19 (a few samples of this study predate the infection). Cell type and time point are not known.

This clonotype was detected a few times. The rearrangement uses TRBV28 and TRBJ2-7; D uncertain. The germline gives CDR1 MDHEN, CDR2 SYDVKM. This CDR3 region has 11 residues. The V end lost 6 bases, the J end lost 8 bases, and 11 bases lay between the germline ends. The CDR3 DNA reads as TGTGCCAGCAGCCTGAGTGAGAAGCAGTACTTC. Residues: CASSLSEKQYF. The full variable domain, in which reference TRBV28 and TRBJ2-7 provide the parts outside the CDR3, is DVKVTQSSRYLVKRTGEKVFLECVQDMDHENMFWYRQDPGLGLRLIYFSYDVKMKEKGDIPEGYSVSREKKERFSLILESASTNQTSMYLCASSLSEKQYFGPGTRLTVT.

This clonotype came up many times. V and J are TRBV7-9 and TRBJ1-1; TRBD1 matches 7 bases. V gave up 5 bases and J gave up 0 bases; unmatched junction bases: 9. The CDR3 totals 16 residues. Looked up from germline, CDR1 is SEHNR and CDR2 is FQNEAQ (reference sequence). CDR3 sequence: CASSPGTAIVNTEAFF. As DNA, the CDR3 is TGTGCCAGCAGCCCCGGGACAGCTATAGTGAACACTGAAGCTTTCTTT. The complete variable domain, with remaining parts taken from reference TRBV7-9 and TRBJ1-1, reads DTGVSQNPRHKITKRGQNVTFRCDPISEHNRLYWYRQTLGQGPEFLTYFQNEAQLEKSRLLSDRFSAERPKGSFSTLEIQRTEQGDSAMYLCASSPGTAIVNTEAFFGQGTRLTVV.

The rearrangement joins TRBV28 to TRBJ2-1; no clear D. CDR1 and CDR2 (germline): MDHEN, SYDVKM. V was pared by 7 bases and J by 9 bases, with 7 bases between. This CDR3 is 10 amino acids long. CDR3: CASNRGEQFF. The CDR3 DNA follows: TGTGCCAGCAACCGCGGTGAGCAGTTCTTC. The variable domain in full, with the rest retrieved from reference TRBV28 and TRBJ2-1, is DVKVTQSSRYLVKRTGEKVFLECVQDMDHENMFWYRQDPGLGLRLIYFSYDVKMKEKGDIPEGYSVSREKKERFSLILESASTNQTSMYLCASNRGEQFFGPGTRLTVL.

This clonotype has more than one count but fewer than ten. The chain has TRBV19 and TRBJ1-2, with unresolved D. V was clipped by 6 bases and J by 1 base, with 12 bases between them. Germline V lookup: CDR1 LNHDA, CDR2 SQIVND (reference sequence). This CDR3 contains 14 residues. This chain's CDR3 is CASRKREGNYGYTF. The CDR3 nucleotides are TGTGCCAGTAGAAAGCGGGAGGGTAACTATGGCTACACCTTC.

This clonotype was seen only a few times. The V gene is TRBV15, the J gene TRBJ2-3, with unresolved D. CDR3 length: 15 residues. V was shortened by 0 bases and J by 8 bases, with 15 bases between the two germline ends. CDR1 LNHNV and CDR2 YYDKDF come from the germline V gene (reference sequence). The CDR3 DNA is TGTGCCACCAGCAGAGACGGCAGAGCTTGGGCTACGCAGTATTTT. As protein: CATSRDGRAWATQYF.

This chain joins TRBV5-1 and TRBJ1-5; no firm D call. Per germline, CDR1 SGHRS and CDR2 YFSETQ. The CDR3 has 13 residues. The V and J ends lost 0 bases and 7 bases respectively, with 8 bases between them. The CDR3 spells CASSLGEGQPQHF. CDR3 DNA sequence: TGCGCCAGCAGCTTGGGCGAGGGACAGCCCCAGCATTTT.

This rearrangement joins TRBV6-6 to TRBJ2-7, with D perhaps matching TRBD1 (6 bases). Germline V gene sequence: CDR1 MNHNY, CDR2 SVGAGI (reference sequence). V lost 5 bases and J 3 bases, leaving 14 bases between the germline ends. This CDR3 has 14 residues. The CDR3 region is CASSPRGGSYEQYF. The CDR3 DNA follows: TGTGCCAGCAGTCCCCGAGGGGGTAGCTACGAGCAGTACTTC.

CDR3 protein: CASNRQGASNQPQHF. DNA for the CDR3: TGTGCCAGCAACAGACAGGGGGCCAGCAATCAGCCCCAGCATTTT. The chain uses TRBV9 and TRBJ1-5, with 10 bases lining up with TRBD1. J lost 1 base, V lost 6 bases, and 4 bases had no gene match. This CDR3 has 15 residues. Germline lookup yields CDR1 SGDLS and CDR2 YYNGEE.

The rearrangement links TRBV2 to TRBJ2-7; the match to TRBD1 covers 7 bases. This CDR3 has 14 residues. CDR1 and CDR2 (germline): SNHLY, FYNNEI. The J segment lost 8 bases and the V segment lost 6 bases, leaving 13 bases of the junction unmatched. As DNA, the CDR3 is TGTGCCAGCAGCCTAGACAGGGATCTTAAAAAGCAGTACTTC. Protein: CASSLDRDLKKQYF.

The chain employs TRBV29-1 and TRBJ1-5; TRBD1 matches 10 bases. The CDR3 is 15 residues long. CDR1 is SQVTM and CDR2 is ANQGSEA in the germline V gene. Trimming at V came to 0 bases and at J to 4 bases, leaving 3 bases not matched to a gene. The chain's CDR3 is CSVEDRTGGNQPQHF. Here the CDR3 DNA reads TGCAGCGTTGAAGACAGGACAGGGGGGAATCAGCCCCAGCATTTT.

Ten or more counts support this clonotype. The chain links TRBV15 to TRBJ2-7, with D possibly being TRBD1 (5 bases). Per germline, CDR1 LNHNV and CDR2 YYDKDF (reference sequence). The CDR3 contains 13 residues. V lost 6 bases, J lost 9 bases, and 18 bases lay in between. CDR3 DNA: TGTGCCACCAGTACAGGTTTTGGTTTCGGGCAGTACGTC. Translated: CATSTGFGFGQYV.

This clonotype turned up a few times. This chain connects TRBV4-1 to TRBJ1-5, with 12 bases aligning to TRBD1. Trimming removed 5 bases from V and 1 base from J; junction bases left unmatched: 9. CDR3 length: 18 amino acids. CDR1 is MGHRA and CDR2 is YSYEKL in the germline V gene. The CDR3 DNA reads TGCGCCAGCAGCAGCCGGGACAGGGGGCCTCTAAGCAATCAGCCCCAGCATTTT. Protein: CASSSRDRGPLSNQPQHF.

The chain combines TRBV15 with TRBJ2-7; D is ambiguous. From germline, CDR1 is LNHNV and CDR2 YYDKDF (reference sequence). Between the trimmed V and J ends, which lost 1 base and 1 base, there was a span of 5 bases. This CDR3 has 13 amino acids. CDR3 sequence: CATSRGISYEQYV. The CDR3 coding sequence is TGTGCCACCAGCAGAGGGATTTCCTACGAGCAGTACGTC.

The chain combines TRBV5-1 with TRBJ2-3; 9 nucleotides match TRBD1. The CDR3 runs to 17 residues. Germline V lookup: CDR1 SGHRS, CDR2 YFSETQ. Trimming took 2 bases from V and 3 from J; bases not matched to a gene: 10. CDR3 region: CASSFPPGQGRTDTQYF. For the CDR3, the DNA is TGCGCCAGCAGCTTCCCCCCGGGACAGGGCCGGACAGATACGCAGTATTTT.

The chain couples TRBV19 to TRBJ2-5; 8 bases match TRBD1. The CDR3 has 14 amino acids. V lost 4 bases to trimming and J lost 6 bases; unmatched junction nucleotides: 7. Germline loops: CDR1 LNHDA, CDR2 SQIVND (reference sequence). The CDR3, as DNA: TGTGCCAGTAGTAAACTGACAGGGGAGCAGACCCAGTACTTC. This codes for CASSKLTGEQTQYF. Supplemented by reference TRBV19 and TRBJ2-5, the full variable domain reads DGGITQSPKYLFRKEGQNVTLSCEQNLNHDAMYWYRQDPGQGLRLIYYSQIVNDFQKGDIAEGYSVSREKKESFPLTVTSAQKNPTAFYLCASSKLTGEQTQYFGPGTRLLVL.

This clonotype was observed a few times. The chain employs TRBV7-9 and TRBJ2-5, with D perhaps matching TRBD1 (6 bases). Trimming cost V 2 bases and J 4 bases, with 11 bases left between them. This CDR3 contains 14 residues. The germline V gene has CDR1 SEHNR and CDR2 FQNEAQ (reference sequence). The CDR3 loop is CASSLFTTGETQYF. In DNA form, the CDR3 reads TGTGCCAGCAGCTTATTTACGACAGGAGAGACCCAGTACTTC. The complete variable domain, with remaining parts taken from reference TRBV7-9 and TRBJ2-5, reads DTGVSQNPRHKITKRGQNVTFRCDPISEHNRLYWYRQTLGQGPEFLTYFQNEAQLEKSRLLSDRFSAERPKGSFSTLEIQRTEQGDSAMYLCASSLFTTGETQYFGPGTRLLVL.

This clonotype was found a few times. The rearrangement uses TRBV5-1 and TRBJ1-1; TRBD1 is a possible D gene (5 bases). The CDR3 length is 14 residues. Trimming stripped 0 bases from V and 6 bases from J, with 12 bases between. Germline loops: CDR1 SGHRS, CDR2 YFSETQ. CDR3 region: CASSLVKRGPEAFF. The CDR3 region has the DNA TGCGCCAGCAGCTTGGTCAAGAGGGGCCCTGAAGCTTTCTTT.

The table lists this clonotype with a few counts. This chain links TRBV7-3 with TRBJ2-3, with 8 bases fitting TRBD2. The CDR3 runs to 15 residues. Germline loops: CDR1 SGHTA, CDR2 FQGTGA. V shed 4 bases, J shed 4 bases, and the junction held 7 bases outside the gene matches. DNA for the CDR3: TGTGCCAGCAGCTCCCCGGGGGGGGGCCCAGATACGCAGTATTTT. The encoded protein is CASSSPGGGPDTQYF.